These 22 T cell receptor beta chains came from one sample sequenced in a study of blood T cell repertoires in COVID-19. The method was immunoSEQ multiplex PCR; TCRdb's version includes in-frame clones alone and lacks a portion of them. Of about 200,000 clones detected, about 90% appear once; the ten largest clones hold 2% to 2.5%. The specimen sequenced was PBMCs or T cells enriched from blood (not recorded which). Source of these receptors: a woman in her 30s who had recovered from COVID-19.

The V and J genes are TRBV7-8 and TRBJ1-5; tentatively, D is TRBD1 (6 bases). CDR3 length: 13 residues. Trimming cost V 4 bases and J 4 bases, with 8 bases left between them. Germline V gene data show CDR1 as SGHVS and CDR2 as FQNEAQ. The CDR3 spells CASSSQGNQPQHF. CDR3 coding DNA: TGTGCCAGCAGCTCTCAGGGGAATCAGCCCCAGCATTTT.

The gene calls are TRBV24-1 and TRBJ1-5, with a possible D match to TRBD1 (6 bases). The CDR3 totals 14 residues. Trimming removed 2 bases from V and 4 bases from J, with 8 bases in between. Germline V gives CDR1 KGHDR, CDR2 SFDVKD. CDR3 DNA: TGTGCCACCAGTGATTGGGACACGAATCAGCCCCAGCATTTT. This gives the protein CATSDWDTNQPQHF.

V usage is TRBV7-6 and J usage is TRBJ1-1; D unresolved. There are 13 residues in the CDR3. The germline gives CDR1 SGHVS, CDR2 FNYEAQ. V was clipped by 8 bases and J by 0 bases, with 10 bases between them. The DNA for the CDR3 is TGTGCCAGCCAGTTGGGCCTGAACACTGAAGCTTTCTTT. Its translation: CASQLGLNTEAFF.

J is TRBJ1-2 and V is TRBV27, with a tentative D call TRBD1 (6 bases). V lost 2 bases and J lost 3, with 10 bases in between. The CDR3 extends over 14 amino acids. Per the germline V gene, CDR1 is MNHEY and CDR2 is SMNVEV (reference sequence). CDR3 coding DNA: TGTGCCAGCAGTTTAATCGCAGGGGACTATGGCTACACCTTC. Translation: CASSLIAGDYGYTF.

V gene TRBV19 combines with J gene TRBJ1-3; D is undetermined. Germline V lookup: CDR1 LNHDA, CDR2 SQIVND (reference sequence). V dropped 4 bases and J dropped 0 bases, with 10 bases sitting between them. This CDR3 contains 15 residues. CDR3 bases: TGTGCCAGTAGTAGGTCGGGTTCCTCTGGAAACACCATATATTTT. Its translation is CASSRSGSSGNTIYF.

The rearrangement links TRBV7-9 to TRBJ1-5; D is perhaps TRBD1 (6 bases). Trimming took off 5 bases at V and 5 bases at J, with 16 bases between the two ends. The CDR3 is 15 amino acids. Germline CDR1 SEHNR, CDR2 FQNEAQ (reference sequence). CDR3 protein: CASSKADRRDQPQHF. The DNA of the CDR3 is TGTGCCAGCAGCAAGGCTGACAGGAGAGATCAGCCCCAGCATTTT.

This clone came up once. This chain links TRBV11-2 with TRBJ2-2, with D hard to call. The CDR3 extends over 12 amino acids. V gave up 3 bases and J gave up 6 bases, with 5 bases separating them. Germline assignment: CDR1 SGHAT and CDR2 FQNNGV. In nucleotides, the CDR3 is TGTGCCAGCAGCTTCAATCCCGGGGAGCTGTTTTTT. It encodes CASSFNPGELFF. The full variable domain, completed using reference TRBV11-2 and TRBJ2-2, is EAGVAQSPRYKIIEKRQSVAFWCNPISGHATLYWYQQILGQGPKLLIQFQNNGVVDDSQLPKDRFSAERLKGVDSTLKIQPAKLEDSAVYLCASSFNPGELFFGEGSRLTVL.

This clone was seen a handful of times. CDR3 sequence reads: CASSQDTSNTGELFF. As DNA, the CDR3 is TGCGCCAGCAGCCAAGACACCTCGAACACCGGGGAGCTGTTTTTT. The genes are TRBV5-1 and TRBJ2-2; D call uncertain. Germline assignment: CDR1 SGHRS and CDR2 YFSETQ. The germline V and J ends were trimmed by 4 bases and 0 bases, with 10 bases remaining between them. The CDR3 sequence is 15 residues long.

V usage is TRBV30 and J usage is TRBJ1-2, with D maybe TRBD1 (5 bases). From germline, CDR1 is GTSNPN and CDR2 SVGIG (reference sequence). CDR3 length: 13 amino acids. The V gene lost 3 bases and the J gene lost 8 bases, with 16 bases spanning the gap. This chain's CDR3 is CAWSPGGTPGYTF. The CDR3 coding sequence is TGTGCCTGGAGCCCGGGAGGGACTCCAGGCTACACCTTC. Based on the CDR3 plus reference TRBV30 and TRBJ1-2, the full variable domain is SQTIHQWPATLVQPVGSPLSLECTVEGTSNPNLYWYRQAAGRGLQLLFYSVGIGQISSEVPQNLSASRPQDRQFILSSKKLLLSDSGFYLCAWSPGGTPGYTFGSGTRLTVV.

The gene calls are TRBV9 and TRBJ2-1; possible D gene TRBD1, 6 bases. Germline CDR1 SGDLS, CDR2 YYNGEE. CDR3 length equals 14 residues. The V end was cut by 4 bases, the J end by 5 bases, with 13 bases between. In nucleotides, the CDR3 is TGTGCCAGCAGCACCCGGGACACAAACAATGAGCAGTTCTTC. It encodes CASSTRDTNNEQFF.

The chain is built from TRBV7-3 and TRBJ1-6; TRBD1 is a possible D gene (5 bases). This CDR3 spans 16 amino acids. V lost 0 bases, J lost 1 base, and 7 bases lay in between. Germline CDR1 SGHTA, CDR2 FQGTGA. The CDR3 DNA sequence: TGTGCCAGCAGCTTAACGGGGGGATCCTATAATTCACCCCTCCACTTT. It yields the protein CASSLTGGSYNSPLHF.

The chain joins TRBV10-3 to TRBJ2-3, with D possibly TRBD2 on 5 matching bases. Per germline, CDR1 ENHRY and CDR2 SYGVKD. There are 16 residues in the CDR3. Trimming cost V 3 bases and J 2 bases, with 15 bases left between them. CDR3 protein: CAISDPGYTITDTQYF. The CDR3 region has the DNA TGTGCCATCAGTGACCCGGGGTACACAATCACAGATACGCAGTATTTT.

V and J are TRBV19 and TRBJ1-5; D is unclear. Germline CDR1 LNHDA, CDR2 SQIVND (reference sequence). This CDR3 region has 13 residues. Between the trimmed V and J ends, which lost 3 bases and 7 bases, there was a span of 10 bases. Here the CDR3 reads CASSMGGNQPQHF. The CDR3 DNA reads TGTGCCAGTAGTATGGGAGGGAACCAGCCCCAGCATTTT.

V and J are TRBV4-3 and TRBJ2-6; D gene ambiguous. The CDR3 spans 16 residues. V lost 0 bases to trimming and J lost 2 bases, with 8 bases between them. The germline CDR1 and CDR2 sequences are LGHNA and YSLEER. The CDR3 region has the DNA TGCGCCAGCAGCCAAGATCTTAGTGCTGGGGCCAACGTCCTGACTTTC. Protein product: CASSQDLSAGANVLTF.

The chain employs TRBV27 and TRBJ1-4; no firm D call. This CDR3 has 14 residues. Germline CDR1 MNHEY, CDR2 SMNVEV (reference sequence). Trimming shortened V by 5 bases and J by 2 bases, and 9 bases separated the two germline ends. CDR3: CASSKTWTNEKLFF. The CDR3 DNA sequence: TGTGCCAGCAGTAAGACTTGGACTAATGAAAAACTGTTTTTT.

This clone was seen only a few times. The chain is built from TRBV27 and TRBJ1-1, with D possibly being TRBD1 (6 bases). Germline V gives CDR1 MNHEY, CDR2 SMNVEV (reference sequence). CDR3 size: 15 residues. Deletions cut 0 bases from V and 4 bases from J, with 12 bases between. This CDR3 is CASSLSPTGSTEAFF. CDR3 nucleotides: TGTGCCAGCAGTTTATCGCCAACAGGGTCCACTGAAGCTTTCTTT.

The gene calls are TRBV30 and TRBJ1-1; D remains unclear. The germline V gene encodes CDR1 GTSNPN and CDR2 SVGIG (reference sequence). V was shortened by 5 bases and J by 1 base, with 11 bases between the two germline ends. There are 13 residues in the CDR3. CDR3 DNA sequence: TGTGCCTGGGGCCCAGTTGGGAACACTGAAGCTTTCTTT. Residues: CAWGPVGNTEAFF.

The chain combines TRBV6-5 with TRBJ2-7; 7 bases align to TRBD1. The CDR3 runs 14 residues. The junction had 7 bases not matched to a gene; V was cut back by 5 bases and J by 3 bases. Germline-derived CDR1 and CDR2 are MNHEY and SVGAGI. CDR3 in DNA: TGTGCCAGCAGTCCTGAGACAGGGCGCTACGAGCAGTACTTC. Encoded protein: CASSPETGRYEQYF.

The V and J genes are TRBV27 and TRBJ2-1, with TRBD2 identical over 10 bases. Germline lookup yields CDR1 MNHEY and CDR2 SMNVEV (reference sequence). The junction had 7 bases not matched to a gene; V was cut back by 5 bases and J by 6 bases. This CDR3 is 15 amino acids long. The CDR3 region is CASSPQGLAPNEQFF. CDR3 in DNA: TGTGCCAGCAGTCCACAGGGACTAGCGCCCAATGAGCAGTTCTTC.

V gene TRBV5-4 combines with J gene TRBJ1-3; 8 nucleotides match TRBD1. V lost 5 bases to trimming and J lost 0 bases; unmatched junction nucleotides: 4. The CDR3 extends over 15 amino acids. CDR1 SGHNT and CDR2 YYREEE come from the germline V gene (reference sequence). CDR3 sequence reads: CASSRQGFSGNTIYF. DNA for the CDR3: TGTGCCAGCAGTCGACAGGGGTTCTCTGGAAACACCATATATTTT. Based on the CDR3 plus reference TRBV5-4 and TRBJ1-3, the full variable domain is ETGVTQSPTHLIKTRGQQVTLRCSSQSGHNTVSWYQQALGQGPQFIFQYYREEENGRGNFPPRFSGLQFPNYSSELNVNALELDDSALYLCASSRQGFSGNTIYFGEGSWLTVV.

This clone was counted between two and nine times. The chain employs TRBV6-5 and TRBJ1-2, with a tentative D call TRBD1 (5 bases). From germline, CDR1 is MNHEY and CDR2 SVGAGI. This CDR3 comprises 13 residues. V lost 3 bases and J 5 bases, leaving 10 bases between the germline ends. CDR3 DNA sequence: TGTGCCAGCAGTTATACGGGGGGATATGGCTACACCTTC. Translating gives CASSYTGGYGYTF.

The chain recombines TRBV11-2 with TRBJ1-2, with TRBD1 identical over 11 bases. Germline values: CDR1 SGHAT, CDR2 FQNNGV. The CDR3 is 14 residues long. Trimming removed 3 bases from V and 8 bases from J; junction bases left unmatched: 5. CDR3 amino acids: CASSFRTGGWGYTF. CDR3 DNA: TGTGCCAGCAGCTTTCGGACAGGGGGCTGGGGCTACACCTTC.